The 20 T cell receptor beta chains listed next were all sequenced from one sample in a study of cytomegalovirus exposure and HLA in healthy donors (dated by TCRdb to between 2016 and 2019). Library preparation used the immunoSEQ multiplex PCR assay. For the multiplex PCR, a mixture combining 60 forward primers for TCR Vbeta segments and 13 reverse primers for TCR Jbeta segments was used. TCRdb took over this immuneACCESS table, retaining in-frame rearrangements with V and J assigned. Such tables are incomplete; in checked studies, under half of the missing clones stem from an unresolved V gene, and the remainder is unexplained. The sample includes about 140,000 clones, with around 70% observed a single time. The top ten clonotypes cover approximately 2% of the sample. Sequencing was carried out using PBMCs. The receptors were sampled from a man aged 35-49 years in good health and CMV-seronegative.

The rearrangement uses TRBV27 and TRBJ2-7; the D gene is possibly TRBD1 (5 bases). This CDR3 is built from 16 residues. V was pared by 4 bases and J by 4 bases, with 20 bases between. CDR1 is MNHEY, CDR2 SMNVEV, per germline (reference sequence). The CDR3 protein is CASSSPRVGSLYEQYF. The CDR3 DNA follows: TGTGCCAGCAGTTCCCCCAGGGTTGGATCTTTGTACGAGCAGTACTTC.

The rearrangement joins TRBV7-2 to TRBJ2-1; no reliable D call. Deletions cut 1 base from V and 0 bases from J, with 13 bases between. The CDR3 totals 17 residues. Looked up from germline, CDR1 is SGHTA and CDR2 is FQGNSA. CDR3 protein: CASSLVDLRSSYNEQFF. For the CDR3, the DNA is TGTGCCAGCAGCTTAGTTGATTTAAGGAGCTCCTACAATGAGCAGTTCTTC.

J is TRBJ2-2 and V is TRBV2; tentative D call: TRBD2 (6 bases). CDR1 and CDR2 (germline): SNHLY, FYNNEI. The V and J ends lost 0 bases and 3 bases respectively, with 8 bases between them. This CDR3 region has 15 residues. DNA of the CDR3: TGTGCCAGCAGTGAAGCTCCGGGGGACACCGGGGAGCTGTTTTTT. Translating it yields CASSEAPGDTGELFF.

The CDR3 DNA follows: TGTGCCAGTAGTATTGGAGCGGGGACCGGGGAGCTGTTTTTT. Its translation: CASSIGAGTGELFF. This chain joins TRBV19 and TRBJ2-2; 7 nucleotides agree with TRBD2. This CDR3 region has 14 residues. With V trimmed by 3 bases and J by 5 bases, 3 bases remained unmatched. Looked up from germline, CDR1 is LNHDA and CDR2 is SQIVND (reference sequence).

The chain recombines TRBV2 with TRBJ1-5, with 8 bases that match TRBD1. Germline CDR1 reads SNHLY; CDR2 reads FYNNEI. The junction had 7 bases not matched to a gene; V was cut back by 4 bases and J by 2 bases. This CDR3 comprises 16 residues. The CDR3 nucleotides are TGTGCCAGCAGTGGGACAGGGATCATCGGCAATCAGCCCCAGCATTTT. This encodes CASSGTGIIGNQPQHF.

V gene TRBV6-1 combines with J gene TRBJ2-5, with 7 bases matching TRBD2. The length of the CDR3 is 13 residues. V shed 6 bases and J 2 bases; nucleotides not matched to a gene: 3. Germline V lookup: CDR1 MNHNS, CDR2 SASEGT. The DNA for the CDR3 is TGTGCCAGCAGAGCTAGCGGTCAAGAGACCCAGTACTTC. As protein: CASRASGQETQYF.

Here the CDR3 DNA reads TGTGCCTGGAGTGTACTAGGGACAGGGAGAGGCTACACCTTC. Translated, it gives CAWSVLGTGRGYTF. This chain uses TRBV30 with TRBJ1-2; the match to TRBD1 covers 9 bases. V lost 0 bases, J lost 8 bases, and 7 bases stayed unmatched. CDR1 GTSNPN and CDR2 SVGIG come from the germline V gene (reference sequence). This CDR3 has 14 residues.

The chain is built from TRBV9 and TRBJ1-1; D remains unclear. Germline CDR1 reads SGDLS; CDR2 reads YYNGEE. V lost 0 bases and J 1 base, leaving 7 bases between the germline ends. CDR3 length equals 14 residues. The CDR3 bases are TGTGCCAGCAGCGTAGTACACCAGAACACTGAAGCTTTCTTT. Translating it yields CASSVVHQNTEAFF.

This chain joins TRBV7-8 and TRBJ1-5; 11 bases are shared with TRBD1. J lost 2 bases, V lost 5 bases, and 11 bases had no gene match. CDR3 length: 18 residues. Germline assignment: CDR1 SGHVS and CDR2 FQNEAQ. CDR3 sequence reads: CASSIWTGGAPGNQPQHF. DNA of the CDR3: TGTGCCAGCAGCATATGGACAGGGGGCGCCCCGGGCAATCAGCCCCAGCATTTT.

Written as DNA, the CDR3 is TGTGCCAGCAGCCAGACAGGGGGCGCGTATGAAAAACTGTTTTTT. This gives the protein CASSQTGGAYEKLFF. The chain joins TRBV7-9 to TRBJ1-4; 10 bases agree with TRBD1. Trimming removed 5 bases from V and 6 bases from J; junction bases left unmatched: 6. CDR3 size: 15 residues. Germline V gives CDR1 SEHNR, CDR2 FQNEAQ (reference sequence). Looking up the rest from reference TRBV7-9 and TRBJ1-4 gives the full variable domain: DTGVSQNPRHKITKRGQNVTFRCDPISEHNRLYWYRQTLGQGPEFLTYFQNEAQLEKSRLLSDRFSAERPKGSFSTLEIQRTEQGDSAMYLCASSQTGGAYEKLFFGSGTQLSVL.

The V call is TRBV9, the J call TRBJ1-6; 9 bases are a match to TRBD1. Trimming at V came to 4 bases and at J to 8 bases, leaving 13 bases not matched to a gene. Germline V CDR1 and CDR2: SGDLS, YYNGEE. This CDR3 region has 17 residues. The CDR3 sequence is CASSILPGQGAYSPLHF. CDR3 coding DNA: TGTGCCAGCAGCATCCTCCCGGGACAGGGTGCATATTCACCCCTCCACTTT.

The V gene is TRBV4-2, the J gene TRBJ2-1; 8 positions agree with TRBD2. The germline V gene encodes CDR1 LGHNA and CDR2 YNFKEQ. V was clipped by 4 bases and J by 7 bases; unmatched bases: 9. The CDR3 is 15 amino acids. The CDR3 DNA reads TGTGCCAGCAGCCTCGGGGGGGAGGCGCCTAATGAGCAGTTCTTC. Residues: CASSLGGEAPNEQFF.

The chain carries TRBV6-5 and TRBJ1-1; the D is unclear. Germline lookup yields CDR1 MNHEY and CDR2 SVGAGI. Deletions cut 2 bases from V and 6 bases from J, with 10 bases between. The CDR3 has 13 residues. CDR3 nucleotide sequence: TGTGCCAGCAGTTACGAGGGATACCCTGAAGCTTTCTTT. It is translated as CASSYEGYPEAFF.

The V call is TRBV5-1, the J call TRBJ1-1, with TRBD1 as a possible D gene (5 bases). V shed 0 bases and J shed 10 bases, with 13 bases lying between them. Germline V lookup: CDR1 SGHRS, CDR2 YFSETQ. The CDR3 has 13 residues. In DNA, the CDR3 is TGCGCCAGCAGCTTGGCCTTCGGTGACAGAGCTTTCTTT. Protein sequence: CASSLAFGDRAFF.

This sequence joins TRBV27 and TRBJ2-3; D perhaps matches TRBD2 (6 bases). The germline V and J ends were trimmed by 0 bases and 8 bases, with 21 bases remaining between them. Germline CDR1 is MNHEY and CDR2 is SMNVEV (reference sequence). The CDR3 runs to 17 residues. The CDR3 bases are TGTGCCAGCAGTTTATCGGCGGGGACGGGAGTAAGGTTTACGCAGTATTTT. Protein product: CASSLSAGTGVRFTQYF.

Remarks on this clone: An end of the junction does not agree with germline; a read error may underlie this. The chain combines TRBV29-1 with TRBJ1-2; TRBD1 aligns across 9 bases. CDR3 size: 15 residues. Germline assignment: CDR1 SQVTM and CDR2 ANQGSEA. The CDR3 coding sequence is TGCAGCGTTTTGGGGGGTGACAGGGGGATTTATGGCTACCCCTTC. Translating gives CSVLGGDRGIYGYPF.

This clone was counted between two and nine times. The chain uses TRBV7-9 and TRBJ2-7; 9 nucleotides agree with TRBD1. The CDR3 has 15 residues. Germline V lookup: CDR1 SEHNR, CDR2 FQNEAQ (reference sequence). V was pared by 4 bases and J by 3 bases, with 7 bases of the junction left unmatched. In nucleotides, the CDR3 is TGTGCCAGCAGCTCCCGGACAGGGGTGAGCTACGAGCAGTACTTC. Its translation is CASSSRTGVSYEQYF.

This clone was found once. The chain has TRBV18 and TRBJ1-2; D gene unclear. Trimming shortened V by 6 bases and J by 3 bases, and 11 bases separated the two germline ends. From germline, CDR1 is KGHSH and CDR2 LQKENI. This CDR3 has 13 residues. This CDR3 reads CASSPTADYGYTF. CDR3 DNA sequence: TGTGCCAGCTCGCCGACTGCAGACTATGGCTACACCTTC.

This chain uses TRBV5-4 with TRBJ2-3; tentatively, D is TRBD2 (6 bases). Germline V gene sequence: CDR1 SGHNT, CDR2 YYREEE (reference sequence). The CDR3 sequence is 15 residues long. Trimming removed 2 bases at V and 2 bases at J, with 12 bases between. CDR3 DNA sequence: TGTGCCAGCAGCTTATACCGGGGGACCACAGATACGCAGTATTTT. Its translation: CASSLYRGTTDTQYF.

This clone came up a few times. V usage is TRBV7-9 and J usage is TRBJ2-3; TRBD1 agrees at 8 bases. The CDR3 totals 12 residues. Germline V lookup: CDR1 SEHNR, CDR2 FQNEAQ (reference sequence). V lost 9 bases and J lost 4; bases outside the gene matches: 3. The CDR3 spells CARDRVADTQYF. The CDR3 region has the DNA TGTGCCAGGGACAGGGTGGCAGATACGCAGTATTTT.